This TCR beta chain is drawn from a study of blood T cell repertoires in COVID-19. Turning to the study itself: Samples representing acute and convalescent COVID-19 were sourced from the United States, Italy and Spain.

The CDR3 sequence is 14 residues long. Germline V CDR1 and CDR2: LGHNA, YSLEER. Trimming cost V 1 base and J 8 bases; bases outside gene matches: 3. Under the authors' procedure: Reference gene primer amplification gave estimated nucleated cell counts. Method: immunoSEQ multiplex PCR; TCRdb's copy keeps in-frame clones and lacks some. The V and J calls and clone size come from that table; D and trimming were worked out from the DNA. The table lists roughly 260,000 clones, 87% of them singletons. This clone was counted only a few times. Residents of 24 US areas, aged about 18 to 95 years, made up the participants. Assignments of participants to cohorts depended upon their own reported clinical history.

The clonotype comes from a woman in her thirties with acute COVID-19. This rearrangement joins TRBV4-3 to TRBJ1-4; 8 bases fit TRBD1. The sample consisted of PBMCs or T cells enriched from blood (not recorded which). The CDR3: CASSQGQGTEKLFF. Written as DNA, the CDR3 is TGCGCCAGCAGCCAAGGACAGGGGACCGAAAAACTGTTTTTT.